This TCR beta chain was recorded in a study of blood T cell repertoires in COVID-19. Study details: Researchers got acute and convalescent COVID-19 samples from the United States, Italy and Spain. T cells, B-cell-depleted T cells, or PBMCs provided the cDNA or gDNA that served as material.

The CDR3 is 13 amino acids. The V gene lost 7 bases and the J gene lost 10 bases, with 17 bases spanning the gap. The repertoire was sequenced with immunoSEQ multiplex PCR; TCRdb's copy has only in-frame clones and lacks some. The sample gives 150,000 to 200,000 clones, roughly 80% of which show up once; 3% to 3.5% is in the top ten. The material sequenced was PBMCs or T cells enriched from blood (not recorded which). The chain links TRBV12-3 or TRBV12-4 to TRBJ2-1; perhaps TRBD1 as D (7 bases). This TCR derives from a woman aged 60-75 years who had recovered from COVID-19. CDR3 residues: CASTLQGRMEQFF. Written as DNA, the CDR3 is TGTGCCAGCACCCTACAGGGGAGGATGGAGCAGTTCTTC.